Listed below are T cell receptor beta chains from one sample, sequenced in a study of cytomegalovirus exposure and HLA in healthy donors. Libraries were prepared by immunoSEQ multiplex PCR; TCRdb keeps only in-frame clonotypes and omits some of them. The sample carries 120,000 to 150,000 clones, approximately 9% recorded once. The sample was PBMCs. These receptors were collected from a male donor in good health and CMV-seronegative. Both conserved end residues are part of each CDR3. The D gene is left open where the match is weak. Clone size is stated in some rows and not others, as once, few, many or a class when expanded.

d_call,j_call,clone_size,v_call,cdr3_nt,cdr3_aa
-,TRBJ2-2,-,TRBV4-3,TGCGCCAGCAGCGAGCTAAACACCGGGGAGCTGTTTTTT,CASSELNTGELFF
TRBD1,TRBJ1-5,few,TRBV27,TGTGCCAGCAGTAACCGGGACAGGGGGTCGCCCCAGCATTTT,CASSNRDRGSPQHF
TRBD2,TRBJ2-1,-,TRBV6-4,TGTGCCAGCAGTTGGTTACGGGGGGACAATGAGCAGTTCTTC,CASSWLRGDNEQFF
-,TRBJ2-5,-,TRBV27,TGTGCCAGCAGTTCGACAGGTTCCGGGGAGACCCAGTACTTC,CASSSTGSGETQYF
-,TRBJ2-2,few,TRBV27,TGTGCCAGCAGTTTCGATCGGAGAGTGGACACCGGGGAGCTGTTTTTT,CASSFDRRVDTGELFF
-,TRBJ1-3,few,TRBV5-1,TGCGCCAGCAGCGTAGACAGTGAATCTGGAAACACCATATATTTT,CASSVDSESGNTIYF
TRBD1,TRBJ1-1,few,TRBV5-4,TGTGCCAGCAGCTTGTCCCGGACAGGTAACACTGAAGCTTTCTTT,CASSLSRTGNTEAFF
TRBD1,TRBJ2-3,-,TRBV5-1,TGCGCCAGCAGCCCTGACAGGGGGCGCACAGATACGCAGTATTTT,CASSPDRGRTDTQYF
TRBD1,TRBJ1-2,few,TRBV27,TGTGCCAGCAGACCATATGGGGCAACCGACAGGGGGGTTGGCTACACCTTC,CASRPYGATDRGVGYTF
-,TRBJ2-7,few,TRBV7-2,TGTGCCAGCAGCTCCTACGGGAGTTCCTACGAGCAGTACTTC,CASSSYGSSYEQYF
-,TRBJ1-4,few,TRBV9,TGTGCCAGCAGCTCCCCCCGAGGAGGGAAGCCGTCCGAAAAACTGTTTTTT,CASSSPRGGKPSEKLFF
-,TRBJ1-1,-,TRBV9,TGTGCCAGCAGCGTAGAGGGGGTAGTGAACACTGAAGCTTTCTTT,CASSVEGVVNTEAFF
TRBD2,TRBJ2-7,-,TRBV30,TGTGCCTGGAGCGGGACTAGCGGGAGGGCCCACGAGCAGTACTTC,CAWSGTSGRAHEQYF
TRBD2,TRBJ2-1,few,TRBV18,TGTGCCAGCTCACCACAGGGACTAGCGGAGCGCGGCGGTCACAATGAGCAGTTCTTC,CASSPQGLAERGGHNEQFF
-,TRBJ2-5,few,TRBV5-1,TGCGCCAGCAGCTGGGACTCAGAGACCCAGTACTTC,CASSWDSETQYF
TRBD1,TRBJ1-2,-,TRBV7-9,TGTGCCAGCAGCTTTACTATGAGGGGGCAGGGCTATGGCTACACCTTC,CASSFTMRGQGYGYTF